The 8 T cell receptor beta chains below all came from one sample that was sequenced in a study of cytomegalovirus exposure and HLA in healthy donors. This PCR relied on a set of 60 Vbeta primers and 13 Jbeta primers. Profiling relied on immunoSEQ multiplex PCR, and the TCRdb table lists in-frame clones only, not all of them. Of roughly 150,000 clones detected, over 75% appear once; the ten largest clones hold about 5.6%. Sequenced material: PBMCs. All receptors come from a young man in good health and CMV-seropositive.

The chain combines TRBV7-8 with TRBJ2-3, with TRBD1 as a possible D gene (5 bases). Germline V gives CDR1 SGHVS, CDR2 FQNEAQ. This CDR3 has 13 residues. V was pared by 4 bases and J by 8 bases, with 13 bases between. In nucleotides, the CDR3 is TGTGCCAGCAGCTCCACAGGTGCATCTACGCAGTATTTT. This encodes CASSSTGASTQYF.

On this clone: One end of the junction is discordant with germline, which a read error may explain. This chain links TRBV7-9 with TRBJ2-4, with a tentative D call TRBD1 (6 bases). The CDR3 is made up of 15 amino acids. Germline CDR1 and CDR2: SEHNR and FQNEAQ (reference sequence). CDR3 sequence reads: CASSPPTGWENSQYF. The CDR3 DNA reads TGTGCCAGCAGTCCTCCAACAGGGTGGGAAAACAGTCAGTACTTC.

This chain connects TRBV5-4 to TRBJ1-2, with a tentative D call TRBD1 (5 bases). CDR3 length: 15 residues. V gave up 2 bases and J gave up 6 bases, with 17 bases separating them. Germline loops: CDR1 SGHNT, CDR2 YYREEE (reference sequence). The DNA of the CDR3 is TGTGCCAGCAGCTTCCCCGGGGAGGACAAGGATGGCTACACCTTC. Protein product: CASSFPGEDKDGYTF.

The gene calls are TRBV28 and TRBJ2-7; TRBD2 aligns across 7 bases. The CDR3 has 17 residues. V shed 2 bases and J 3 bases; nucleotides not matched to a gene: 13. Germline V CDR1 and CDR2: MDHEN, SYDVKM. The CDR3 loop reads CASSLMGRRGDFYEQYF. DNA for the CDR3: TGTGCCAGCAGTTTAATGGGTCGACGGGGGGACTTCTACGAGCAGTACTTC.

This clone has a single count. The V gene is TRBV5-4, the J gene TRBJ1-2, with 9 bases that match TRBD1. V lost 2 bases, J lost 3 bases, and 5 bases stayed unmatched. The germline CDR1 and CDR2 sequences are SGHNT and YYREEE (reference sequence). CDR3 size: 15 residues. The CDR3 loop reads CASSFGGTGHYGYTF. CDR3 in DNA: TGTGCCAGCAGCTTCGGTGGGACAGGGCACTATGGCTACACCTTC.

The V call is TRBV5-4, the J call TRBJ2-3, with TRBD1 matching 9 bases. Trimming at V came to 4 bases and at J to 6 bases, leaving 9 bases not matched to a gene. Germline V gives CDR1 SGHNT, CDR2 YYREEE (reference sequence). This CDR3 comprises 15 residues. In nucleotides, the CDR3 is TGTGCCAGCAGCGGGGGGGACAGGGAGCGGGATACGCAGTATTTT. Encoded protein: CASSGGDRERDTQYF.

The chain is built from TRBV29-1 and TRBJ2-1; D is possibly TRBD1 (5 bases). V was trimmed by 6 bases and J by 10 bases, leaving 10 bases between them. Germline V CDR1 and CDR2: SQVTM, ANQGSEA. CDR3 size: 10 residues. The CDR3 is CSVAGKEQFF. CDR3 DNA: TGCAGCGTGGCAGGGAAAGAGCAGTTCTTC.

The gene calls are TRBV2 and TRBJ2-1; TRBD1 matches at 10 bases. Germline V lookup: CDR1 SNHLY, CDR2 FYNNEI. This CDR3 region has 15 residues. V shed 5 bases, J shed 8 bases, and the junction held 9 bases outside the gene matches. CDR3 in DNA: TGTGCCAGCAGTTTAAGGGGACAGGGGATCGATGAGCAGTTCTTC. Amino acids: CASSLRGQGIDEQFF.